This entry concerns a single T cell receptor beta chain. Its matching antigen is unknown. These data come from a study of OX40 agonist ivuxolimab in advanced cancers. Study-wide context: In this trial design, patients received ivuxolimab intravenously at 0.01 to 10 mg/kg every 2 weeks. Dose-escalation patients had hepatocellular carcinoma, melanoma, renal cell or head and neck cancer. Overall study results and limits: Antigen specificity remained undetermined for the expanded peripheral T cells.

The investigators sampled blood at baseline, at cycle 4 day 1, and at cycle 7 day 1. The CDR3 sequence is 14 residues long. V lost 1 base, J lost 10 bases, and 16 bases lay in between. Germline CDR1 and CDR2: SGHTA and FQGNSA. Method: immunoSEQ multiplex PCR; TCRdb's copy keeps in-frame clones and lacks some. The sample shows approximately 78,000 clones, more than 75% of them seen only once. The sample consisted of CD4+ or CD8+ T cells sorted from blood, taken in a trial of the OX40 agonist ivuxolimab. J is TRBJ1-1 and V is TRBV7-2; D ambiguous. The TCR comes from an adult with an advanced solid tumor such as melanoma, head and neck, liver or kidney cancer. CDR3 sequence: CASSLETPGSIAFF. The DNA of the CDR3 is TGTGCCAGCAGCTTAGAAACCCCCGGTTCTATAGCTTTCTTT.